What follows describes a single T cell receptor (beta chain). Its antigen is unknown. The sample carries other DNA sequences with the same CDR3. The sample originates from a study of T cell responses to AZD1222 COVID-19 vaccine. Study-wide points: Nearly half of the spike-specific TCRs reportedly recognize variant regions that carry no mutations. Spike-spanning, vaccine-associated CD4 TCRs were dominant at 160-218 and 743-854. Sampling captured repertoires only after the peak T cell response.

TCRdb keeps only in-frame clones here, not all; method: immunoSEQ multiplex PCR. The sample includes 73,000 or so clones, less than 85% seen only once; the top ten take about 50%. Trimming removed 0 bases at V and 1 base at J, with 6 bases between. The CDR3 length is 13 residues. CDR1 is GTSNPN and CDR2 is SVGIG in the germline V gene (reference sequence). The sequencing used peripheral blood, collected 28 days after the second AZD1222 dose. The TCR originated in an adult who received the AZD1222 COVID-19 vaccine. The chain carries TRBV30 and TRBJ1-1, with D unresolved. The CDR3 nucleotides read TGTGCCTGGAGTGTAGAAGGGAACACTGAAGCTTTCTTT. Amino acid sequence: CAWSVEGNTEAFF.